This entry describes one T cell receptor beta chain. What it recognizes is unknown. RNA, once extracted, was reverse transcribed into cDNA for use as the sequencing template. Sequencing used immunoSEQ multiplex PCR; TCRdb keeps in-frame clones, though not all of them. The sample holds around 100,000 clones; roughly 50% are singletons and the top ten take less than 15%. The data belong to a study of CD8+ T cells in alopecia areata. For the study at large: Among treated patients, oral tofacitinib was administered at 5 to 10 mg twice daily. Study outcomes and limitations: Numerous clones, expanded in lesions, remained in scalp and blood during tofacitinib. Relative to normal scalp, lesional scalp, especially alopecia totalis/universalis, showed higher clonality. With just one nonresponder, it is still uncertain whether baseline CD8+ expansion relates to response.

The treatment is: oral pan-JAK inhibitor, 5-10 mg twice daily. Unmatched junction bases numbered 3, after V lost 5 bases and J lost 7 bases. This CDR3 is 13 amino acids long. Germline V lookup: CDR1 LNHNV, CDR2 YYDKDF (reference sequence). The sequences come from CD8+ T cells sorted from blood, collected at week 24, from a patient treated with tofacitinib. This clonotype was sampled from a human donor with alopecia areata. This chain uses TRBV15 with TRBJ2-1; 9 bases line up with TRBD2. The CDR3 DNA sequence: TGTGCCACCAGCGCGGCGGGGGGGAATGAGCAGTTCTTC. Amino acids: CATSAAGGNEQFF.